This is a list of T cell receptor beta chains from one sample in a study of glioma-infiltrating T cells. TCRdb re-called the multiplex PCR reads with MiXCR, one entry per CDR3 protein. In the table there are 100,000 to 150,000 distinct CDR3 sequences, roughly 24% of which are singletons. Input material: glioma tissue, nonneoplastic brain tissue, or PBMCs (not recorded which). The receptors originated from a human donor with low-grade glioma or glioblastoma, undergoing nonglioma brain surgery, or in good health (not recorded which). The CDR3 runs from the conserved cysteine through the conserved F or W. Each record gives: J gene, V gene, CDR3 protein.

>TRBJ2-1|TRBV4-3
CASSQERGLENEQFF
>TRBJ2-5|TRBV9
CASSVVLGGTEYF
>TRBJ1-6|TRBV30
CAWSVQTGSPLHF
>TRBJ2-5|TRBV7-2
CASSWEQETQYF
>TRBJ2-7|TRBV29-1
CSVDRQGTYEQYF
>TRBJ2-3|TRBV4-3
CASSQQKPLAGVSDTQYF
>TRBJ2-7|TRBV7-9
CASSLLPDSYEQYF
>TRBJ1-3|TRBV28
CASIGAGAGNTIYF
>TRBJ2-7|TRBV27
CASSSGYGVYGQYF
>TRBJ1-3|TRBV12-3/TRBV12-4
CASSPGVGNTIYF
>TRBJ2-3|TRBV9
CASSPNSPSTDTRYF
>TRBJ1-1|TRBV29-1
CSVHFLWARTEAFF
>TRBJ1-1|TRBV2
CASRKEPQGGTEAFF
>TRBJ2-1|TRBV20-1
CSAAPGLEGNEQFF
>TRBJ2-1|TRBV5-4
CASSPAEPSYNEQFF
>TRBJ2-1|TRBV4-1
CASSPLAGVRNEQFF
>TRBJ2-1|TRBV29-1
CSAQLGRVVEQFF
>TRBJ2-5|TRBV28
CASSLSSWLYQETQYF
>TRBJ1-4|TRBV7-9
CASSLSSRESEKLFF
>TRBJ2-1|TRBV20-1
CSGTPGLSYNGKFF
>TRBJ1-3|TRBV6-1
CASSLTTPGSGNTIYF
>TRBJ1-4|TRBV19
CASSTHRDPNEKVFF
>TRBJ1-2|TRBV24-1
CATSDRENGDYGYTF
>TRBJ2-1|TRBV9
CASSFQTGLGDEQFF
>TRBJ2-1|TRBV6-1
CASSEAWSSGSSYNEQFF
>TRBJ2-7|TRBV6-1
CATTTGNEQYF
>TRBJ2-5|TRBV3-1
CASSPSREQETQYF
>TRBJ2-5|TRBV5-1
CASSTFGTGQETQYF
>TRBJ2-5|TRBV4-3
CASSLGTGVETQYF
>TRBJ1-6|TRBV7-9
CASSPTEDSPLHF